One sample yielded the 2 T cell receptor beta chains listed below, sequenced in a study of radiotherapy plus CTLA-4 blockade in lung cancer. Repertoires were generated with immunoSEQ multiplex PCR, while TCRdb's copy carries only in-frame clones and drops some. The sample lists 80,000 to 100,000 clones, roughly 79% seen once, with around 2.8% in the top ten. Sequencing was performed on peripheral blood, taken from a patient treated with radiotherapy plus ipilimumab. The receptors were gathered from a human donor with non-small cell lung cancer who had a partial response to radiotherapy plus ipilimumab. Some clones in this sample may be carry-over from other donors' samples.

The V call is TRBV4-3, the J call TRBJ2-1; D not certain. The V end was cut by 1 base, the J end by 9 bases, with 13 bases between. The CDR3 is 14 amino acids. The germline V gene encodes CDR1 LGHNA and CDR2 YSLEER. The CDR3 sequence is CASSQARSGTEQFF. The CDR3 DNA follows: TGCGCCAGCAGCCAAGCTAGGTCCGGCACTGAGCAGTTCTTC.

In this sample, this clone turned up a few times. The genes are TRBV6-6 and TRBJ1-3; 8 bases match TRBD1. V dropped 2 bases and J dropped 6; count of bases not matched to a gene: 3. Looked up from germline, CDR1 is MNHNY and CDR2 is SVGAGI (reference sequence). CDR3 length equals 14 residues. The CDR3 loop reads CASSYGQGANTIYF. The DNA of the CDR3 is TGTGCCAGCAGTTACGGGCAGGGGGCAAACACCATATATTTT.